This T cell receptor (beta chain) was profiled in a study of regulatory T cells in long-lasting Graves disease. The wider study: Graves' patients (newly diagnosed) had been on antithyroid drugs under 3 months.

Time point noted: newly diagnosed GD, antithyroid drugs for less than 3 months. The TCR library was made from RNA extracted from PBMCs. Trimming left V 5 bases short and J 0 bases short, with 10 bases between. The germline V gene has CDR1 MNHNS and CDR2 SASEGT. The length of the CDR3 is 15 residues. This clonotype showed up just a few times. To make TCR beta libraries, researchers used iRepertoire HTBI primers and Arm-PCR of CDR3 regions. MiXCR was run by TCRdb on the multiplex PCR reads, yielding one entry per CDR3 protein. The sample yields under 500,000 distinct CDR3 sequences, over 15% seen once. This sample also appeared in a second study, on T cells in Graves' hyperthyroidism and ophthalmopathy.

The receptor's source is a woman under 40 with Graves disease. The chain has TRBV6-1 and TRBJ2-2; D uncertain. The sample consisted of peripheral blood mononuclear cells (PBMCs), taken at new diagnosis, from a patient treated with antithyroid drugs. The CDR3 loop reads CASSHRATNTGELFF. In DNA form, the CDR3 reads TGTGCCAGCAGTCACCGGGCGACGAACACCGGGGAGCTGTTTTTT.